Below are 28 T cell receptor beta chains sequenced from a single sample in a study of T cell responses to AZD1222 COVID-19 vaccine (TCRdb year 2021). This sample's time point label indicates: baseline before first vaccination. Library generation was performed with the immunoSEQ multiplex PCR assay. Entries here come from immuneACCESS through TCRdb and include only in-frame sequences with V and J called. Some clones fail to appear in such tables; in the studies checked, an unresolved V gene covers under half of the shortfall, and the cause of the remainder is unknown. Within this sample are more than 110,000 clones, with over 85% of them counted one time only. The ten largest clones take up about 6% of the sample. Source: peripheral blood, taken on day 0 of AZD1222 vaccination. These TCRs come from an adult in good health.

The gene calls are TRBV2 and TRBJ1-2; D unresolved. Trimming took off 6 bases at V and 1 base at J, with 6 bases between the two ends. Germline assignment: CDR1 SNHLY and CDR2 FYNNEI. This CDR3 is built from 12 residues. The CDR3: CASRGSNYGYTF. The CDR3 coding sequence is TGTGCCAGCAGGGGGAGTAACTATGGCTACACCTTC.

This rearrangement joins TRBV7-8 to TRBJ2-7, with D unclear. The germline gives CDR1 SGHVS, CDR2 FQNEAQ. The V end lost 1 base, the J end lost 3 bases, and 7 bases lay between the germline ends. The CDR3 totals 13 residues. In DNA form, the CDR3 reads TGTGCCAGCAGCTTAGGCCAGGACTACGAGCAGTACTTC. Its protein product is CASSLGQDYEQYF. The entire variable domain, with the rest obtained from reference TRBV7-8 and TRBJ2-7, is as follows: GAGVSQSPRYKVAKRGQDVALRCDPISGHVSLFWYQQALGQGPEFLTYFQNEAQLDKSGLPSDRFFAERPEGSVSTLKIQRTQQEDSAVYLCASSLGQDYEQYFGPGTRLTVT.

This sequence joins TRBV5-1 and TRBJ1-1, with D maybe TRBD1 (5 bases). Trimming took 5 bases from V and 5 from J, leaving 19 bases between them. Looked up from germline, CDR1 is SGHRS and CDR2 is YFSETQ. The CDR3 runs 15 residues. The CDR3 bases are TGCGCCAGCAGTGGGCAGGGCAATGCAATGACTGAAGCTTTCTTT. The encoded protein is CASSGQGNAMTEAFF.

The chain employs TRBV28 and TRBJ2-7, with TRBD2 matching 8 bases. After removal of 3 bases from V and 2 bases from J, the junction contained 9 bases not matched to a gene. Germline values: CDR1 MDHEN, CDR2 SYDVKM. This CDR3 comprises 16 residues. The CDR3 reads CASSFAAGVRTYEQYF. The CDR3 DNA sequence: TGTGCCAGCAGTTTCGCAGCGGGAGTCCGGACCTACGAGCAGTACTTC. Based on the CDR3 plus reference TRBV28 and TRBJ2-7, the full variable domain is DVKVTQSSRYLVKRTGEKVFLECVQDMDHENMFWYRQDPGLGLRLIYFSYDVKMKEKGDIPEGYSVSREKKERFSLILESASTNQTSMYLCASSFAAGVRTYEQYFGPGTRLTVT.

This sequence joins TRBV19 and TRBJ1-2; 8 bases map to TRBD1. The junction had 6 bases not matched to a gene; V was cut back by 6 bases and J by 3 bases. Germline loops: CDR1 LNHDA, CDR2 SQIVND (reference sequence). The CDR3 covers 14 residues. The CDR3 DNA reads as TGTGCCAGTAGCGGACAGGGATTGTACTATGGCTACACCTTC. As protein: CASSGQGLYYGYTF.

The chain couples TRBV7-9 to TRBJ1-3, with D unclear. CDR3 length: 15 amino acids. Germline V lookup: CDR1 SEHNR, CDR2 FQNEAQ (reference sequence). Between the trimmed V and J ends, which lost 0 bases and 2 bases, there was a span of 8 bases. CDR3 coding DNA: TGTGCCAGCAGCTTAGCGGGAGGGACTGGAAACACCATATATTTT. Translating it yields CASSLAGGTGNTIYF.

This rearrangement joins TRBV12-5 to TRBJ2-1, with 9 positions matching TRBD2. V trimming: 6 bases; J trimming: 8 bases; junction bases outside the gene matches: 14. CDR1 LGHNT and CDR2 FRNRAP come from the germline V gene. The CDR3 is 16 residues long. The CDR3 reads CASGPRGLAGFYEQFF. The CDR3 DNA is TGTGCTAGTGGCCCCCGCGGGCTAGCGGGATTTTATGAGCAGTTCTTC.

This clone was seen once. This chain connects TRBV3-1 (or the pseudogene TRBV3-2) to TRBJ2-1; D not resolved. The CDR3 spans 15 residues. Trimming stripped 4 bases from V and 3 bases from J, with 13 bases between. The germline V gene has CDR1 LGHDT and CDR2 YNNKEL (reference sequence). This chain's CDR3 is CASSRSELNYNEQFF. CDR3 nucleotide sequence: TGTGCCAGCAGCCGAAGCGAGCTTAACTACAATGAGCAGTTCTTC.

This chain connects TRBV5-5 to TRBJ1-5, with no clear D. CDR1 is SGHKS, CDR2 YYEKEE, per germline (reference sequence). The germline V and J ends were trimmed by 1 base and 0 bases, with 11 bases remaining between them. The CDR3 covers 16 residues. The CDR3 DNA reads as TGTGCCAGCAGCTTGCAGCCGGTTTTTAGCAATCAGCCCCAGCATTTT. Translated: CASSLQPVFSNQPQHF.

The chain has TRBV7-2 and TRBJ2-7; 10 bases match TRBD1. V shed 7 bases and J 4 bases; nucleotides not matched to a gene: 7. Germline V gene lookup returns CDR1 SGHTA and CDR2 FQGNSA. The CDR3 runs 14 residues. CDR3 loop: CASNLGQGWYEQYF. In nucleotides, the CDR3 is TGTGCCAGCAACCTGGGACAGGGGTGGTACGAGCAGTACTTC.

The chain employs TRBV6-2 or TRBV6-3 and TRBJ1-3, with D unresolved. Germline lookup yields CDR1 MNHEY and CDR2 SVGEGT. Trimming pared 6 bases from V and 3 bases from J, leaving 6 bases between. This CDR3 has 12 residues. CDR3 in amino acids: CASSNIGNTIYF. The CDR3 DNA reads TGTGCCAGCAGCAATATTGGAAACACCATATATTTT.

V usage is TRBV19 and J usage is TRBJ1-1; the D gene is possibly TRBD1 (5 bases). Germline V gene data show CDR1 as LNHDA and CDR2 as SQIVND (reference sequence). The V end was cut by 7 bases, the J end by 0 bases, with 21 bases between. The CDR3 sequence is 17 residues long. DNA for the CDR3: TGTGCCAGTACCACAACCCAGACAGTACTAATGAACACTGAAGCTTTCTTT. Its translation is CASTTTQTVLMNTEAFF.

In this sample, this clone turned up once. CDR3 protein: CASSFRKCSGNTIYF. CDR3 DNA sequence: TGTGCCAGCAGCTTCCGCAAGTGCTCTGGAAACACCATATATTTT. This chain connects TRBV3-1 (or the pseudogene TRBV3-2) to TRBJ1-3; D remains unclear. The length of the CDR3 is 15 residues. CDR1 LGHDT and CDR2 YNNKEL come from the germline V gene (reference sequence). Trimming shortened V by 5 bases and J by 0 bases, and 11 bases separated the two germline ends.

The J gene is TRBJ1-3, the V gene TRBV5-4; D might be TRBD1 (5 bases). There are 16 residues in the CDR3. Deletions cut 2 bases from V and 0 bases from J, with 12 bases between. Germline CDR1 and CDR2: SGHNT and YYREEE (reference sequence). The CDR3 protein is CASSFGGEISGNTIYF. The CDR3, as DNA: TGTGCCAGCAGCTTTGGGGGTGAAATCTCTGGAAACACCATATATTTT. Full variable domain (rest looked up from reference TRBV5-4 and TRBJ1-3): ETGVTQSPTHLIKTRGQQVTLRCSSQSGHNTVSWYQQALGQGPQFIFQYYREEENGRGNFPPRFSGLQFPNYSSELNVNALELDDSALYLCASSFGGEISGNTIYFGEGSWLTVV.

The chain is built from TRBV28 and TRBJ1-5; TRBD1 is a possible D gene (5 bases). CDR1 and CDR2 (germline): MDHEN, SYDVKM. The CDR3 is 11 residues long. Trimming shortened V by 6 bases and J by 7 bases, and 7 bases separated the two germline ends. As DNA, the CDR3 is TGTGCCAGCAGGGGGGGGCAGCCCCAGCATTTT. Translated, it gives CASRGGQPQHF.

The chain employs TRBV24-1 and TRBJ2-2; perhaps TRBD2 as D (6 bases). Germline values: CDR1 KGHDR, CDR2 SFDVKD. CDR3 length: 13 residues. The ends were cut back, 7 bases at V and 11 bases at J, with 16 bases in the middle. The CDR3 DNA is TGTGCCACCAGCCTGGGGGGAATCGGCGAGCTGTTTTTT. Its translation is CATSLGGIGELFF.

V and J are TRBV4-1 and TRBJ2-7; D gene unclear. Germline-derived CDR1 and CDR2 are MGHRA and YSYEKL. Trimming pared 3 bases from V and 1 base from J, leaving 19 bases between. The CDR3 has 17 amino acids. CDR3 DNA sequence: TGCGCCAGCAGCCATGAACCAACCGACCGAAATTCCTACGAGCAGTACTTC. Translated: CASSHEPTDRNSYEQYF.

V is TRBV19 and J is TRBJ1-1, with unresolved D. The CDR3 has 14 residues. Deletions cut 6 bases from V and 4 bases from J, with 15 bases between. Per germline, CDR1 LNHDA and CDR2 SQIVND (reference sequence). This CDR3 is CASRKTDAATEAFF. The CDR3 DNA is TGTGCCAGTAGGAAGACGGATGCGGCCACTGAAGCTTTCTTT.

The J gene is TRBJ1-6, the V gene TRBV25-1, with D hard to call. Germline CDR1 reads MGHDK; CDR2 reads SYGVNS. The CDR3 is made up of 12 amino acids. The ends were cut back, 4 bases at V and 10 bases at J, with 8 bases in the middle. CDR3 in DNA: TGTGCCAGCAGTGTGGCGGCCTCACCCCTCCACTTT. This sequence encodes CASSVAASPLHF.

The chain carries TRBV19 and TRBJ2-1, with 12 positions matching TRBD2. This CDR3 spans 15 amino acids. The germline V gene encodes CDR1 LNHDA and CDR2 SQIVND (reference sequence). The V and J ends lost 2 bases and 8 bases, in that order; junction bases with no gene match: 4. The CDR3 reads CASSISLAGGHEQFF. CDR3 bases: TGTGCCAGTAGTATATCCCTAGCGGGAGGGCATGAGCAGTTCTTC.

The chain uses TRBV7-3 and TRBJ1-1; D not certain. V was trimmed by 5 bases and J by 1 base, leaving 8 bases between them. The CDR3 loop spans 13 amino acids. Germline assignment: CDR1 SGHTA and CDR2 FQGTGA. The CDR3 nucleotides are TGTGCCAGCAGCGTCCGGCAGAACACTGAAGCTTTCTTT. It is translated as CASSVRQNTEAFF.

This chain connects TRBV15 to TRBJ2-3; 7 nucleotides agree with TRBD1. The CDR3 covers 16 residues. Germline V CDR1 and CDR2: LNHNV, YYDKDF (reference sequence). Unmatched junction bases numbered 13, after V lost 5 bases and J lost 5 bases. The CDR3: CATSPRARGLRDTQYF. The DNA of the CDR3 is TGTGCCACCAGCCCCCGAGCCAGGGGGTTGAGAGATACGCAGTATTTT.

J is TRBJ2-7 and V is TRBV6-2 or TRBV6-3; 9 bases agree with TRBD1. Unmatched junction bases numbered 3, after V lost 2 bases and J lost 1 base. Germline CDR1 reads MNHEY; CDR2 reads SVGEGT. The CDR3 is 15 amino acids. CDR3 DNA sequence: TGTGCCAGCAGTTACCGTGGGACAGGGTCCTACGAGCAGTACTTC. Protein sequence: CASSYRGTGSYEQYF.

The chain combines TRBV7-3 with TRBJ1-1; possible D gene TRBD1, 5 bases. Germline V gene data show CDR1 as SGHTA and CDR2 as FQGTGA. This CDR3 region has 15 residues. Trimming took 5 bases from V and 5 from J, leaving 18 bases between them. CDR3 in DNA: TGTGCCAGCAGCGACGTCTCGGGGGGTGATACTGAAGCTTTCTTT. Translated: CASSDVSGGDTEAFF.

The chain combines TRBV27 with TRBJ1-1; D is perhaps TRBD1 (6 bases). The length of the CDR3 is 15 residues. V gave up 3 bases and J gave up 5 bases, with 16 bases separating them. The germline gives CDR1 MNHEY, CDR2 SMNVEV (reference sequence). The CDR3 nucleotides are TGTGCCAGCAGTTTTGGGACAAGGGGAAATACTGAAGCTTTCTTT. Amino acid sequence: CASSFGTRGNTEAFF.

CDR3 sequence reads: CSVEGGTGELFF. The CDR3 DNA is TGCAGCGTCGAGGGAGGGACCGGGGAGCTGTTTTTT. This chain uses TRBV29-1 with TRBJ2-2, with 7 bases matching TRBD2. After removal of 6 bases from V and 5 bases from J, the junction contained 3 bases not matched to a gene. Germline values: CDR1 SQVTM, CDR2 ANQGSEA. The CDR3 consists of 12 residues.

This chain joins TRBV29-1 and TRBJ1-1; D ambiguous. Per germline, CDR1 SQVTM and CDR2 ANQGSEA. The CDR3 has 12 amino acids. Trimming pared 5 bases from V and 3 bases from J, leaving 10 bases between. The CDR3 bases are TGCAGCGTTCGCCCCGGGGACACTGAAGCTTTCTTT. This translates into CSVRPGDTEAFF. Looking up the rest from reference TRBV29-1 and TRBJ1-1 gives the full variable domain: SAVISQKPSRDICQRGTSLTIQCQVDSQVTMMFWYRQQPGQSLTLIATANQGSEATYESGFVIDKFPISRPNLTFSTLTVSNMSPEDSSIYLCSVRPGDTEAFFGQGTRLTVV.

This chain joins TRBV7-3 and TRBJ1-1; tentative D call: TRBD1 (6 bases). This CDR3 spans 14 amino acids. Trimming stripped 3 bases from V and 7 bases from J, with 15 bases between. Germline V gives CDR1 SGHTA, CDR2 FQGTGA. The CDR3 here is CASSLAGDRSEAFF. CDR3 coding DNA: TGTGCCAGCAGCTTGGCAGGGGATAGGAGTGAAGCTTTCTTT. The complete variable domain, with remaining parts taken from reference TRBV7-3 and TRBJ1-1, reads GAGVSQTPSNKVTEKGKYVELRCDPISGHTALYWYRQSLGQGPEFLIYFQGTGAADDSGLPNDRFFAVRPEGSVSTLKIQRTERGDSAVYLCASSLAGDRSEAFFGQGTRLTVV.